A single sample gave rise to the 27 T cell receptor beta chains below, sequenced in a study of T cell clonotyping in hematopoietic cell transplantation. Profiling relied on immunoSEQ multiplex PCR, and the TCRdb table lists in-frame clones only, not all of them. Of under 9,000 clones listed, 90% to 96% were seen once; the top ten hold 0.45%. Sequences were derived from PBMCs, sampled 30 days after allogeneic stem cell transplant. These receptors all come from a male patient between 40 and 49 years old who had an allogeneic stem cell transplant from a related donor, so the T cells may come from the graft donor. Some clones in this sample may be carry-over from other donors' samples.

The CDR3: CAWSAVRAGGYTF. The CDR3 DNA sequence: TGTGCCTGGAGTGCCGTAAGGGCCGGCGGCTACACCTTC. The chain joins TRBV30 to TRBJ1-2; D remains unclear. In germline, CDR1 is GTSNPN, CDR2 SVGIG (reference sequence). The CDR3 is 13 residues long. The ends were cut back, 1 base at V and 8 bases at J, with 14 bases in the middle.

V is TRBV7-8 and J is TRBJ2-2; possible D gene TRBD1, 6 bases. Germline V gene sequence: CDR1 SGHVS, CDR2 FQNEAQ. This CDR3 has 16 residues. Trimming removed 5 bases at V and 4 bases at J, with 17 bases between. CDR3 loop: CASSVQPRTATGELFF. The CDR3 nucleotides are TGTGCCAGCAGCGTACAGCCGCGGACAGCCACCGGGGAGCTGTTTTTT.

J is TRBJ1-2 and V is TRBV4-2; 10 bases line up with TRBD1. With 4 bases clipped from V and 6 bases from J, the junction kept 20 bases outside the gene matches. CDR3 size: 19 residues. The germline V gene has CDR1 LGHNA and CDR2 YNFKEQ. Here the CDR3 reads CASSLQEGGTGVARNGYTF. The DNA for the CDR3 is TGTGCCAGCAGCCTCCAAGAAGGTGGGACAGGGGTCGCCCGGAATGGCTACACCTTC.

This sequence joins TRBV7-2 and TRBJ1-3; the D is unclear. Germline assignment: CDR1 SGHTA and CDR2 FQGNSA. V was trimmed by 1 base and J by 4 bases, leaving 11 bases between them. This CDR3 comprises 15 residues. Written as DNA, the CDR3 is TGTGCCAGCAGCTTAGGACATCTAAGAGGAAACACCATATATTTT. This encodes CASSLGHLRGNTIYF.

The J gene is TRBJ2-7, the V gene TRBV4-2; D remains unclear. V was trimmed by 0 bases and J by 5 bases, leaving 5 bases between them. The germline gives CDR1 LGHNA, CDR2 YNFKEQ. This CDR3 contains 12 residues. CDR3 loop: CASSQDRNEQYF. CDR3 nucleotide sequence: TGTGCCAGCAGCCAAGATAGGAACGAGCAGTACTTC.

The J gene is TRBJ2-7, the V gene TRBV19; D is ambiguous. The CDR3 has 13 amino acids. CDR1 and CDR2 from the germline V gene are LNHDA and SQIVND (reference sequence). V was pared by 3 bases and J by 2 bases, with 8 bases between. CDR3 protein: CASSMAGAYEQYF. In DNA form, the CDR3 reads TGTGCCAGTAGTATGGCAGGAGCCTACGAGCAGTACTTC.

The V gene is TRBV2, the J gene TRBJ1-4, with no clear D. Germline assignment: CDR1 SNHLY and CDR2 FYNNEI. This CDR3 has 14 amino acids. Trimming removed 8 bases at V and 4 bases at J, with 14 bases between. The CDR3 spells CASHRSGSNEKLFF. Written as DNA, the CDR3 is TGTGCCAGCCACCGAAGTGGTAGTAATGAAAAACTGTTTTTT.

J is TRBJ1-1 and V is TRBV6-6; tentatively, D is TRBD1 (5 bases). The CDR3 spans 16 residues. CDR1 and CDR2 from the germline V gene are MNHNY and SVGAGI (reference sequence). V shed 2 bases and J shed 4 bases, with 17 bases lying between them. The CDR3 loop reads CASSYEGAGMITEAFF. CDR3 in DNA: TGTGCCAGCAGTTACGAGGGAGCAGGGATGATCACTGAAGCTTTCTTT.

The genes are TRBV4-1 and TRBJ2-7, with 7 bases aligning to TRBD1. Looked up from germline, CDR1 is MGHRA and CDR2 is YSYEKL. CDR3 length equals 15 residues. V lost 5 bases, J lost 0 bases, and 7 bases stayed unmatched. The CDR3 DNA is TGCGCCAGCAGCAACCGGGACAGAGGCTCCTACGAGCAGTACTTC. Its translation is CASSNRDRGSYEQYF.

The chain employs TRBV29-1 and TRBJ2-5, with D possibly matching TRBD1 (6 bases). Germline-derived CDR1 and CDR2 are SQVTM and ANQGSEA. V dropped 2 bases and J dropped 2 bases, with 15 bases sitting between them. The CDR3 loop spans 15 amino acids. The CDR3 is CSVELWEQGQETQYF. CDR3 in DNA: TGCAGCGTTGAACTGTGGGAGCAGGGGCAAGAGACCCAGTACTTC.

This chain joins TRBV6-1 and TRBJ1-4, with 8 bases that match TRBD1. Germline lookup yields CDR1 MNHNS and CDR2 SASEGT. The CDR3 runs 15 residues. V lost 6 bases, J lost 7 bases, and 10 bases stayed unmatched. CDR3 nucleotide sequence: TGTGCCAGCAGCCCCGGACAGGGACGAGGTGAAAAACTGTTTTTT. Encoded protein: CASSPGQGRGEKLFF.

The sample holds one count of this clone. V gene TRBV7-2 combines with J gene TRBJ2-7; a weak D match, TRBD1 (5 bases). CDR3 length equals 14 residues. Per germline, CDR1 SGHTA and CDR2 FQGNSA. V gave up 5 bases and J gave up 3 bases, with 14 bases separating them. The CDR3 sequence: CASSLDRYSYEQYF. DNA of the CDR3: TGTGCCAGCAGCCTCGACAGATACAGCTACGAGCAGTACTTC.

The V call is TRBV5-4, the J call TRBJ2-7; the match to TRBD1 covers 10 bases. The CDR3 runs to 14 residues. V gave up 4 bases and J gave up 5 bases; unmatched junction bases: 6. CDR1 is SGHNT and CDR2 is YYREEE in the germline V gene (reference sequence). The CDR3 sequence: CASSVGTGANEQYF. CDR3 coding DNA: TGTGCCAGCAGCGTGGGGACAGGGGCTAACGAGCAGTACTTC.

This chain uses TRBV19 with TRBJ1-1, with a weak D call TRBD1 (5 bases). The germline V gene encodes CDR1 LNHDA and CDR2 SQIVND (reference sequence). V was cut by 6 bases and J by 5 bases, with 19 bases left in between. The CDR3 is 15 amino acids. The CDR3 DNA reads TGTGCCAGTAGGCCTCGACAGCGAAGTAAAACTGAAGCTTTCTTT. Translation: CASRPRQRSKTEAFF.

This clone was seen a single time. This chain joins TRBV7-9 and TRBJ1-2; the D gene is possibly TRBD1 (5 bases). The CDR3 is made up of 13 amino acids. The germline V gene has CDR1 SEHNR and CDR2 FQNEAQ (reference sequence). V gave up 4 bases and J gave up 4 bases, with 10 bases separating them. CDR3 protein: CASSSGLIYGYTF. The CDR3, as DNA: TGTGCCAGCAGCTCGGGACTTATCTATGGCTACACCTTC.

V usage is TRBV20-1 and J usage is TRBJ1-1; D is undetermined. The CDR3 runs 10 residues. The V and J ends lost 6 bases and 6 bases respectively, with 8 bases between them. Looked up from germline, CDR1 is DFQATT and CDR2 is SNEGSKA (reference sequence). The CDR3 is CSAWGAEAFF. The CDR3 region has the DNA TGCAGTGCCTGGGGAGCTGAAGCTTTCTTT.

The CDR3: CASSPFSLPGQGSSTGELFF. CDR3 DNA sequence: TGTGCCAGTAGTCCCTTTTCCCTTCCGGGACAGGGGTCAAGCACCGGGGAGCTGTTTTTT. This chain connects TRBV19 to TRBJ2-2, with 10 nucleotides matching TRBD1. This CDR3 contains 20 residues. Germline CDR1 is LNHDA and CDR2 is SQIVND (reference sequence). Unmatched junction bases numbered 19, after V lost 5 bases and J lost 4 bases.

V is TRBV9 and J is TRBJ1-2, with D uncertain. From germline, CDR1 is SGDLS and CDR2 YYNGEE. This CDR3 is built from 14 residues. Trimming stripped 4 bases from V and 2 bases from J, with 12 bases between. The CDR3 DNA reads TGTGCCAGCAGCCCACAGTTGGGGAACTATGGCTACACCTTC. This translates into CASSPQLGNYGYTF.

This chain uses TRBV2 with TRBJ2-7; D assignment may be TRBD1 or TRBD2 (7 bases each). Trimming removed 5 bases at V and 3 bases at J, with 17 bases between. Germline V gene lookup returns CDR1 SNHLY and CDR2 FYNNEI. There are 15 residues in the CDR3. The CDR3 DNA reads as TGTGCCAGCAGTCCGACAGGGAGGGAAGGCTACGAGCAGTACTTC. Residues: CASSPTGREGYEQYF.

Concerning this clone itself: The junction differs from germline at one of its ends, possibly a read error. J is TRBJ2-7 and V is TRBV7-7, with D possibly called TRBD1 or TRBD2 (5 bases each). The germline CDR1 and CDR2 sequences are SSHAT and FNYEAQ (reference sequence). The CDR3 consists of 15 residues. The DNA for the CDR3 is TGTGCTAGCAGCTCCCTCGAGGGGTCAACCTACGAGCAGTACTTC. This codes for CASSSLEGSTYEQYF.

This chain connects TRBV10-3 to TRBJ1-1, with 9 positions matching TRBD1. The J segment lost 0 bases and the V segment lost 9 bases, leaving 2 bases of the junction unmatched. The CDR3 is 13 residues long. Germline CDR1 and CDR2: ENHRY and SYGVKD. The CDR3 is CAMGQGMNTEAFF. In DNA form, the CDR3 reads TGTGCCATGGGACAGGGTATGAACACTGAAGCTTTCTTT.

This clone was seen just once. The chain couples TRBV13 to TRBJ2-7; D remains ambiguous. V lost 5 bases to trimming and J lost 6 bases, with 17 bases between them. Germline CDR1 and CDR2: PRHDT and FYEKMQ (reference sequence). The CDR3 has 14 amino acids. The CDR3 DNA reads TGTGCCAGCAGCCGTTCCGCAAGGGCGACCGAGCAGTACTTC. Its translation: CASSRSARATEQYF.

The chain employs TRBV2 and TRBJ2-7; D may be TRBD1 (5 bases). V was pared by 5 bases and J by 0 bases, with 11 bases between. CDR1 and CDR2 (germline): SNHLY, FYNNEI. The CDR3 is made up of 14 amino acids. The CDR3 DNA reads TGTGCCAGCAGTATCCAGGGAAGCTCCTACGAGCAGTACTTC. Amino acids: CASSIQGSSYEQYF.

The chain couples TRBV6-1 to TRBJ2-5; TRBD2 matches at 8 bases. The germline V gene has CDR1 MNHNS and CDR2 SASEGT. This CDR3 spans 14 amino acids. V gave up 3 bases and J gave up 5 bases; unmatched junction bases: 5. The CDR3 DNA is TGTGCCAGCAGTGAGGCGGGGGGCCGGGAGACCCAGTACTTC. Its translation is CASSEAGGRETQYF.

The chain carries TRBV2 and TRBJ2-3; weak D call: TRBD2 (5 bases). This CDR3 is 13 amino acids long. V was clipped by 6 bases and J by 6 bases, with 13 bases between them. CDR1 is SNHLY, CDR2 FYNNEI, per germline. Here the CDR3 reads CASSGPPGDTQYF. In DNA form, the CDR3 reads TGTGCCAGCAGCGGACCCCCGGGGGATACGCAGTATTTT.

The V gene is TRBV4-3, the J gene TRBJ2-7; no reliable D call. Germline CDR1 and CDR2: LGHNA and YSLEER. The length of the CDR3 is 13 residues. The germline V and J ends were trimmed by 1 base and 4 bases, with 8 bases remaining between them. The CDR3: CASSQALLYEQYF. CDR3 nucleotide sequence: TGCGCCAGCAGCCAAGCGTTATTATACGAGCAGTACTTC.

V and J are TRBV10-2 and TRBJ2-7; D not certain. The CDR3 covers 14 residues. V was pared by 2 bases and J by 2 bases, with 10 bases between. From germline, CDR1 is WSHSY and CDR2 SAAADI. CDR3 in amino acids: CASSEGRVAYEQYF. Written as DNA, the CDR3 is TGCGCCAGCAGTGAGGGCCGGGTCGCCTACGAGCAGTACTTC.